These T cell receptor beta chains were read from a single sample in a study of blood T cells in healthy people across ages. TCRdb fed the 5' RACE reads into MiXCR, producing one record per CDR3 protein. The data contain 700,000 or so distinct CDR3 sequences, 40% to 50% of them singletons. What was sequenced was blood. These receptors came from a man older than 75 in good health. CDR3s include the opening cysteine and the closing phenylalanine or tryptophan. Fields, in order: J gene, clone size, D gene, V gene, CDR3 DNA, CDR3 protein. D genes are given only for firm matches. Some rows have no size entry. The others give once, few or many, or a class for an expanded clone.

>TRBJ2-6|few|NA|TRBV11-2
TGTGCCAGCACTCCGGGACATATCTCTGGGGCCAACGTCCTGACTTTC
CASTPGHISGANVLTF
>TRBJ2-1|NA|NA|TRBV5-1
TGCGCCAGCAGCCGACAACAGGAAACAGAGACCCAGTTCTTC
CASSRQQETETQFF
>TRBJ2-1|NA|NA|TRBV20-1
TGCAGTGCTAGAGATCTCCCAGCGGGACAGTACAATGAGCAGTTCTTC
CSARDLPAGQYNEQFF
>TRBJ2-7|NA|TRBD2|TRBV20-1
TGCAGTGCTACCCCAGGCGGGAGGGGGGAGCAGTACTTC
CSATPGGRGEQYF
>TRBJ1-1|few|NA|TRBV20-1
TGCAGTGCTAGAGTCGGGACATTGGGGACTGAAGCTTTCTTT
CSARVGTLGTEAFF
>TRBJ2-3|NA|NA|TRBV20-1
TGCAGTGCGATCAGGGGGGAGGGCACAGATACGCAGTATTTT
CSAIRGEGTDTQYF
>TRBJ2-6|NA|NA|TRBV6-5
TGTGCCAGCAGTGCTACGGGGACTGGGGCCAACGTCCTGACTTTC
CASSATGTGANVLTF
>TRBJ2-6|NA|TRBD2|TRBV6-2/TRBV6-3
TGTGCCAGCAGTTACCGTCCTAGCGGGAGGTTTGGGGCCAACGTCCTGACTTTC
CASSYRPSGRFGANVLTF
>TRBJ2-4|few|TRBD2|TRBV7-2
TGTGCCAGCAGCTTAAATAGCGGGAGGGTGGGAAACATTCAGTACTTC
CASSLNSGRVGNIQYF
>TRBJ2-5|few|TRBD1|TRBV6-1
TGTGCCAGCAGAGAGACAGGGGGCGCGGTAGCGGGATCGGAGACCCAGTACTTC
CASRETGGAVAGSETQYF
>TRBJ2-3|NA|NA|TRBV27
TGTGCCAGCAGCTTCACCGGTACGCAGTATTTT
CASSFTGTQYF
>TRBJ2-1|few|TRBD2|TRBV11-3
TGTGCCAGCAGCTTAGGGGGCGGGAGGCCTACTAACAATGAGCAGTTCTTC
CASSLGGGRPTNNEQFF
>TRBJ2-6|many|NA|TRBV4-2
TGTGCCAGCAGCCAAGCGTCTGGGGCCAACGTCCTGACTTTC
CASSQASGANVLTF
>TRBJ2-5|NA|TRBD2|TRBV7-3
TGTGCCAGCAGCTTAGCGGGAGTAGTAGAGACCCAGTACTTC
CASSLAGVVETQYF
>TRBJ2-7|NA|TRBD2|TRBV10-3
TGTGCCACCGGACTAGCGGAGGGCTCCTACGAGCAGTACTTC
CATGLAEGSYEQYF
>TRBJ2-1|NA|TRBD1|TRBV4-1
TGCGCCAGCAGCCAAGGTCCGACAGGGGACAATGAGCAGTTCTTC
CASSQGPTGDNEQFF